The clone carrying this T cell receptor (beta chain) showed up just a few times. Its antigen is still unknown. An oligonucleotide containing a UMI was ligated to the 3' end of TCR cDNA. Adult healthy volunteers gave 2.5 ml peripheral blood for whole-blood RNA. The record originates from a study of naive and memory T cell subsets. Study-level findings and limits: TCR transcript changes with activation or differentiation may affect this RNA method.

Ligated cDNA underwent four rounds of PCR with nested alpha and beta constant region primers and SP2. TCRdb redid the calling of the 5' RACE reads with MiXCR, one entry per CDR3 protein. This table has 30,000 or so distinct CDR3 sequences, around 15% appearing once. Trimming cost V 5 bases and J 6 bases, with 6 bases left between them. Germline CDR1 and CDR2: SGHAT and FQNNGV. CDR3 size: 11 residues. This rearrangement joins TRBV11-2 to TRBJ2-3; no clear D. The source is a female donor in good health. As DNA, the CDR3 is TGTGCCAGCAGCCTGGAGGATACGCAGTATTTT. The encoded protein is CASSLEDTQYF.